These 15 T cell receptor beta chains originate from one sample sequenced in a study of cytomegalovirus exposure and HLA in healthy donors. The primer mix had 60 Vbeta and 13 Jbeta primers. TCRdb's copy holds only in-frame clones and misses some; the assay was immunoSEQ multiplex PCR. The sample lists hundreds of thousands of clones, approximately 90% occurring once. The source material was PBMCs. The receptors originated from a woman aged 18-30 years in good health and CMV-seronegative.

The chain couples TRBV30 to TRBJ2-7, with a possible D match to TRBD1 (5 bases). Looked up from germline, CDR1 is GTSNPN and CDR2 is SVGIG (reference sequence). Trimming took 0 bases from V and 7 from J, leaving 10 bases between them. This CDR3 has 12 residues. The CDR3 sequence: CAWSVSGLEQYF. The CDR3 bases are TGTGCCTGGAGTGTATCAGGGCTTGAGCAGTACTTC. The full variable domain, its missing parts supplied by reference TRBV30 and TRBJ2-7, is SQTIHQWPATLVQPVGSPLSLECTVEGTSNPNLYWYRQAAGRGLQLLFYSVGIGQISSEVPQNLSASRPQDRQFILSSKKLLLSDSGFYLCAWSVSGLEQYFGPGTRLTVT.

The genes are TRBV18 and TRBJ2-2; tentatively, D is TRBD1 (5 bases). V was clipped by 2 bases and J by 2 bases, with 12 bases between them. The CDR3 sequence is 16 residues long. Looked up from germline, CDR1 is KGHSH and CDR2 is LQKENI. The CDR3 is CASSPKTVHNTGELFF. In nucleotides, the CDR3 is TGTGCCAGCTCACCAAAGACAGTGCATAACACCGGGGAGCTGTTTTTT.

The chain is built from TRBV7-9 and TRBJ1-2; 7 bases match TRBD1. Per germline, CDR1 SEHNR and CDR2 FQNEAQ (reference sequence). This CDR3 comprises 14 residues. J was trimmed by 7 bases and V by 8 bases; bases with no gene match: 13. CDR3 protein: CASLQGNGEGGYTF. The CDR3 DNA sequence: TGTGCCAGCCTACAGGGGAACGGGGAAGGTGGCTACACCTTC.

CDR3 in amino acids: CAWPGGGGAVHRRKTQYF. The CDR3 coding sequence is TGTGCCTGGCCGGGAGGCGGGGGGGCCGTTCATCGTAGGAAGACCCAGTACTTC. V and J are TRBV6-4 and TRBJ2-5; 9 positions match TRBD2. Germline loops: CDR1 MRHNA, CDR2 SNTAGT. The CDR3 runs 18 residues. After removal of 11 bases from V and 6 bases from J, the junction contained 25 bases not matched to a gene.

The rearrangement joins TRBV27 to TRBJ2-7; 8 bases line up with TRBD2. This CDR3 comprises 16 residues. Trimming cost V 2 bases and J 0 bases; bases outside gene matches: 6. Germline V gene sequence: CDR1 MNHEY, CDR2 SMNVEV (reference sequence). The CDR3 nucleotides read TGTGCCAGCAGTTTAAAGCCCGGGGGGGCCTCCTACGAGCAGTACTTC. Protein: CASSLKPGGASYEQYF.

This rearrangement joins TRBV10-3 to TRBJ1-2; 12 bases match TRBD1. The CDR3 has 15 residues. The germline gives CDR1 ENHRY, CDR2 SYGVKD. Trimming at V came to 6 bases and at J to 7 bases, leaving 9 bases not matched to a gene. The DNA for the CDR3 is TGTGCCATCAGCGCCGGGACAGGGGGCGCGGCTGGCTACACCTTC. It is translated as CAISAGTGGAAGYTF.

This clone was recorded only once. The V gene is TRBV19, the J gene TRBJ2-7, with 13 bases that match TRBD2. Per the germline V gene, CDR1 is LNHDA and CDR2 is SQIVND (reference sequence). This CDR3 is built from 16 residues. J gave up 0 bases and V 5 bases, and 4 bases lay outside the gene matches. CDR3 sequence (DNA): TGTGCCAGTAGTCCACGACTAGCGGGGGGCTCCTACGAGCAGTACTTC. Its protein is CASSPRLAGGSYEQYF.

The J gene is TRBJ1-2, the V gene TRBV5-1; D is unclear. CDR3 length equals 14 residues. V was pared by 0 bases and J by 1 base, with 7 bases between. Germline CDR1 reads SGHRS; CDR2 reads YFSETQ. CDR3 in DNA: TGCGCCAGCAGCTTGGACCCAGTTAACTATGGCTACACCTTC. The encoded protein is CASSLDPVNYGYTF.

V and J are TRBV6-5 and TRBJ2-2, with D hard to call. V was trimmed by 3 bases and J by 1 base, leaving 6 bases between them. Germline loops: CDR1 MNHEY, CDR2 SVGAGI. The CDR3 sequence is 14 residues long. The DNA of the CDR3 is TGTGCCAGCAGTTATAACGGGAACACCGGGGAGCTGTTTTTT. Encoded protein: CASSYNGNTGELFF.

The gene calls are TRBV5-6 and TRBJ2-7; 9 nucleotides match TRBD1. Germline CDR1 SGHDT, CDR2 YYEEEE. The CDR3 length is 15 residues. V lost 4 bases to trimming and J lost 5 bases; unmatched junction nucleotides: 10. CDR3 nucleotides: TGTGCCAGCAGCCTACCGGGACAGGGATTACACGAGCAGTACTTC. Its protein product is CASSLPGQGLHEQYF.

The chain couples TRBV7-9 to TRBJ1-2, with a weak D call TRBD1 (6 bases). Germline CDR1 reads SEHNR; CDR2 reads FQNEAQ (reference sequence). The CDR3 is 12 residues long. V was clipped by 5 bases and J by 7 bases, with 11 bases between them. The DNA for the CDR3 is TGTGCCAGCAGCCCAGTAGGGGGTGGCTACACCTTC. Protein sequence: CASSPVGGGYTF.

This chain joins TRBV18 and TRBJ2-5; perhaps TRBD1 as D (6 bases). The J call is doubtful: the DNA matches TRBJ2-7 better. The CDR3 is 15 residues long. Germline V gene sequence: CDR1 KGHSH, CDR2 LQKENI. CDR3 DNA: TGTGCCAGCTCACCAGGGGTTGGACAGATCGACGAGCAGTACTTC. This gives the protein CASSPGVGQIDEQYF.

The rearrangement links TRBV5-4 to TRBJ1-1, with D unresolved. Trimming shortened V by 3 bases and J by 0 bases, and 18 bases separated the two germline ends. The germline CDR1 and CDR2 sequences are SGHNT and YYREEE (reference sequence). The CDR3 has 17 residues. The CDR3 bases are TGTGCCAGCAGCTCCAGGACCGGGGTGGGTTTGAACACTGAAGCTTTCTTT. Protein product: CASSSRTGVGLNTEAFF.

This sequence joins TRBV27 and TRBJ1-4; 7 positions agree with TRBD1. This CDR3 region has 15 residues. The germline gives CDR1 MNHEY, CDR2 SMNVEV (reference sequence). V lost 2 bases, J lost 2 bases, and 2 bases stayed unmatched. The CDR3 sequence: CASSLHRGTNEKLFF. Here the CDR3 DNA reads TGTGCCAGCAGTTTACACAGGGGCACTAATGAAAAACTGTTTTTT.

CDR3 protein: CASRTTGGGYGYTF. In DNA, the CDR3 is TGTGCCAGCAGGACGACAGGGGGAGGCTATGGCTACACCTTC. This chain joins TRBV6-5 and TRBJ1-2, with 9 bases that match TRBD1. The CDR3 extends over 14 amino acids. Unmatched junction bases numbered 6, after V lost 6 bases and J lost 4 bases. CDR1 MNHEY and CDR2 SVGAGI come from the germline V gene.